The present TCR beta chain was sequenced within a study of T cells in narcolepsy. There are 13 residues in the CDR3. Trimming cost V 0 bases and J 6 bases, with 8 bases left between them. Germline V gene lookup returns CDR1 SGHNT and CDR2 YYREEE (reference sequence). Only in-frame clones appear in the TCRdb table, and some are missing; sequencing was by immunoSEQ multiplex PCR. The sample shows approximately 35,000 clones, about 85% of them seen only once. Specimen: CD45RA- memory CD4+ T cells from PBMCs. The sequence was obtained from a human donor with narcolepsy. J is TRBJ2-3 and V is TRBV5-4; D not certain. Written as DNA, the CDR3 is TGTGCCAGCAGCTTGGATCCTGGCGATACGCAGTATTTT. Translation: CASSLDPGDTQYF.